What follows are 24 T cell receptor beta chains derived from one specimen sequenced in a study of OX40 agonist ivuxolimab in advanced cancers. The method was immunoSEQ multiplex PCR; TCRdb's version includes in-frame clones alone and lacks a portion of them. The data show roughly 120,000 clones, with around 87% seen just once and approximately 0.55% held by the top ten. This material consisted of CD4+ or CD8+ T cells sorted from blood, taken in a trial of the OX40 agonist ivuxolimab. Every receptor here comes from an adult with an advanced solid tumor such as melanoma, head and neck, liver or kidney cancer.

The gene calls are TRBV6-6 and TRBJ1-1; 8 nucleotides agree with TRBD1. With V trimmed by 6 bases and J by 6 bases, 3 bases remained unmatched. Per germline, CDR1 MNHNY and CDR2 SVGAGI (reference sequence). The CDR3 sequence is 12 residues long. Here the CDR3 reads CASSLQGAEAFF. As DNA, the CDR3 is TGTGCCAGCAGCCTACAGGGGGCTGAAGCTTTCTTT.

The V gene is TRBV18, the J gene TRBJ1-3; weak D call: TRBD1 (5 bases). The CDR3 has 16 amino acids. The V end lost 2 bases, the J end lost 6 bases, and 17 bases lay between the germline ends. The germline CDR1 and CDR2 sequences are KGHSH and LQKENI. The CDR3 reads CASSPGAPGIENTIYF. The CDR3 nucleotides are TGTGCCAGCTCACCAGGGGCACCGGGGATAGAAAACACCATATATTTT.

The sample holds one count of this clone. The CDR3 sequence: CASSQDELAGIYTQYF. The CDR3 DNA reads as TGCGCCAGCAGCCAAGATGAACTAGCGGGGATATATACGCAGTATTTT. The V call is TRBV4-3, the J call TRBJ2-3; the match to TRBD2 covers 10 bases. Germline values: CDR1 LGHNA, CDR2 YSLEER. V was pared by 0 bases and J by 7 bases, with 7 bases of the junction left unmatched. CDR3 length: 16 residues.

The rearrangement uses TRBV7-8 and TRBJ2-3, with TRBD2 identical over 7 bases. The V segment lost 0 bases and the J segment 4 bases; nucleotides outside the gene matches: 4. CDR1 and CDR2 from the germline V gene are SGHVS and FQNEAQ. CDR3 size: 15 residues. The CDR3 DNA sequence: TGTGCCAGCAGCTTAGCAGCGGGGAGGGCAGATACGCAGTATTTT. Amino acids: CASSLAAGRADTQYF.

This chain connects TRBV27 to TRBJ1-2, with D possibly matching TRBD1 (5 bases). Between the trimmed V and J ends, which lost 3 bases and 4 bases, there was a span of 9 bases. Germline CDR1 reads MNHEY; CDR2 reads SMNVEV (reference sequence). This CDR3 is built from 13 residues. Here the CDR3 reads CASSFDSIYGYTF. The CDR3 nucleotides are TGTGCCAGCAGTTTTGACAGCATCTATGGCTACACCTTC.

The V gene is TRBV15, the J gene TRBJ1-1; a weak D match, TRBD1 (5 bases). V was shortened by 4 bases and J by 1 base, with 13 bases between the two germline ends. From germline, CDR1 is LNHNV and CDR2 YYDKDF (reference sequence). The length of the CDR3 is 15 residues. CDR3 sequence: CATSIKGRWNTEAFF. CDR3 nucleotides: TGTGCCACCAGCATAAAGGGACGGTGGAACACTGAAGCTTTCTTT.

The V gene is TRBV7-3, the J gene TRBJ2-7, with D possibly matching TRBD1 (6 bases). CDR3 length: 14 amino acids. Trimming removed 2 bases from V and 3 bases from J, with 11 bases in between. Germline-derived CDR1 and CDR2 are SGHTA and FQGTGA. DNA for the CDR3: TGTGCCAGCAGCTTAGACAGGACCCGCTACGAGCAGTACTTC. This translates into CASSLDRTRYEQYF.

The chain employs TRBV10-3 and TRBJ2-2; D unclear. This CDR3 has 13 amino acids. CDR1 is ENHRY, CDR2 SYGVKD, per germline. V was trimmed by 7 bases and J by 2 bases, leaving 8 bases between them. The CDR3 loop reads CAITPPNTGELFF. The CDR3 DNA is TGTGCCATCACCCCCCCCAACACCGGGGAGCTGTTTTTT.

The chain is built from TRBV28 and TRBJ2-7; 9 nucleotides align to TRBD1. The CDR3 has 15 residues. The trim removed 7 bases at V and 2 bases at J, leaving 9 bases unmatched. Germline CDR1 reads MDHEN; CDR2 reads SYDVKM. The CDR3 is CASIPGGQGTYEQYF. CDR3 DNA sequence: TGTGCCAGCATCCCAGGTGGACAGGGGACCTACGAGCAGTACTTC.

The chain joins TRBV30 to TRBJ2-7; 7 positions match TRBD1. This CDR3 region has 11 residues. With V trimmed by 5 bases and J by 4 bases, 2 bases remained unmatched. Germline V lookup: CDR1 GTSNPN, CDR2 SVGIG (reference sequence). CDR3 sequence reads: CAWGQVYEQYF. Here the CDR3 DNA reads TGTGCCTGGGGACAGGTTTACGAGCAGTACTTC.

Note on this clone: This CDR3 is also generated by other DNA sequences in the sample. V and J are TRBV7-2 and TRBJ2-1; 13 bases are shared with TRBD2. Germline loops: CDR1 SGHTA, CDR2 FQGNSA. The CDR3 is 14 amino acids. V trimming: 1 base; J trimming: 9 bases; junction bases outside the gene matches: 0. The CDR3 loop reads CASSLGTSGGEQFF. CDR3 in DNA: TGTGCCAGCAGCTTAGGGACTAGCGGGGGTGAGCAGTTCTTC. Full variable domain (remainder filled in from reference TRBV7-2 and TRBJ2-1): GAGVSQSPSNKVTEKGKDVELRCDPISGHTALYWYRQSLGQGLEFLIYFQGNSAPDKSGLPSDRFSAERTGGSVSTLTIQRTQQEDSAVYLCASSLGTSGGEQFFGPGTRLTVL.

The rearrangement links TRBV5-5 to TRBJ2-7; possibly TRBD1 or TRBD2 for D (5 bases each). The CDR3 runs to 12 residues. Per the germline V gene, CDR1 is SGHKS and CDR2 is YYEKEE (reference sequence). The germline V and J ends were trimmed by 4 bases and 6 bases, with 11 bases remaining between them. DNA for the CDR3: TGTGCCAGCAGCATAACAGGAGGCGAGCAGTACTTC. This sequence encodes CASSITGGEQYF.

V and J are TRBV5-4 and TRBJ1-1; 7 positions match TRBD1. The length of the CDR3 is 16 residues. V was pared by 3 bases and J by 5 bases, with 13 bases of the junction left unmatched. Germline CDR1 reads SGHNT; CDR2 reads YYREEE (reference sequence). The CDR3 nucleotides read TGTGCCAGCAGCTCAGGGGGGGGAGGGTCGTTTACTGAAGCTTTCTTT. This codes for CASSSGGGGSFTEAFF. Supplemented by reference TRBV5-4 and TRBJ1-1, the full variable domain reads ETGVTQSPTHLIKTRGQQVTLRCSSQSGHNTVSWYQQALGQGPQFIFQYYREEENGRGNFPPRFSGLQFPNYSSELNVNALELDDSALYLCASSSGGGGSFTEAFFGQGTRLTVV.

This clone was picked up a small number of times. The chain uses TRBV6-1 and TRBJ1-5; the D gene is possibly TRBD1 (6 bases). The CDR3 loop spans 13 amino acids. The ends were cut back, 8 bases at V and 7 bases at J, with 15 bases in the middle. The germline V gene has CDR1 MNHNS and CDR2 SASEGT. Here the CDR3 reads CASVGGRRQPQHF. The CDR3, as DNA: TGTGCCAGCGTAGGGGGTAGGAGGCAGCCCCAGCATTTT.

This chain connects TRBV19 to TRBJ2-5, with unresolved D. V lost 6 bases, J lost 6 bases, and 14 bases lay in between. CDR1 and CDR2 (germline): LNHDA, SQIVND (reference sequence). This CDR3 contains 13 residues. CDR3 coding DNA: TGTGCCAGTAGGGTTCCCCAGAGTAAGACCCAGTACTTC. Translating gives CASRVPQSKTQYF.

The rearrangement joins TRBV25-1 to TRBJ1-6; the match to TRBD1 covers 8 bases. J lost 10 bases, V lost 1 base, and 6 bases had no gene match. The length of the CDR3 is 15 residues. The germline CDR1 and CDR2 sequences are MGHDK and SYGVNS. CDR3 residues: CASSESGQAGSPLHF. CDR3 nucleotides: TGTGCCAGCAGTGAATCGGGACAGGCCGGCTCACCCCTCCACTTT. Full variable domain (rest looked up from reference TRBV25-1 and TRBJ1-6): EADIYQTPRYLVIGTGKKITLECSQTMGHDKMYWYQQDPGMELHLIHYSYGVNSTEKGDLSSESTVSRIRTEHFPLTLESARPSHTSQYLCASSESGQAGSPLHFGNGTRLTVT.

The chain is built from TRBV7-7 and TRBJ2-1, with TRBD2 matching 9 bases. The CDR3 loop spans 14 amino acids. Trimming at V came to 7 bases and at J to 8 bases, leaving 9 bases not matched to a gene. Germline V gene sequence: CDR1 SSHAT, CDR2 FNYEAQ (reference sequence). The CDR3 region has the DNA TGTGCCAGCAACCGAGGCGGGGGGGCGGATGAGCAGTTCTTC. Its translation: CASNRGGGADEQFF.

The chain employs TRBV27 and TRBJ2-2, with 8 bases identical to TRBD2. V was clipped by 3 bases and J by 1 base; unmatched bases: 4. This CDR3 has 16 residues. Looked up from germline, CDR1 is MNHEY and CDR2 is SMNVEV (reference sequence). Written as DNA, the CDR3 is TGTGCCAGCAGTTTTTGGCTAGCGGGGAACACCGGGGAGCTGTTTTTT. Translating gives CASSFWLAGNTGELFF.

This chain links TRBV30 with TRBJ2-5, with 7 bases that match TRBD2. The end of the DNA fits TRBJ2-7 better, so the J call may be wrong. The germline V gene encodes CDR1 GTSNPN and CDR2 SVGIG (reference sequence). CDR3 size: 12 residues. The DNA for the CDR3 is TGTGCCTGGAGTAAGGGAGGGAACGAGCAGTACTTC. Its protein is CAWSKGGNEQYF.

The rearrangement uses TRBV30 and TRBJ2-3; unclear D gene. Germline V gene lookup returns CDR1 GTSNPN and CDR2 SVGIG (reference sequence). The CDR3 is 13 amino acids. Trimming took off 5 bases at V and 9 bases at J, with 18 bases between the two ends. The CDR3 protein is CAWAIPGPQTQYF. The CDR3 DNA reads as TGTGCCTGGGCCATACCGGGTCCCCAAACGCAGTATTTT.

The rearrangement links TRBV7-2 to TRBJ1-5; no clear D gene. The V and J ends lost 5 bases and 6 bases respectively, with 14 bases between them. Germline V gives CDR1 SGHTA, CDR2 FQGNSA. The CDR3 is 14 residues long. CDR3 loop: CASSGRGGTQPQHF. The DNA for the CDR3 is TGTGCCAGCAGCGGTCGGGGTGGAACTCAGCCCCAGCATTTT.

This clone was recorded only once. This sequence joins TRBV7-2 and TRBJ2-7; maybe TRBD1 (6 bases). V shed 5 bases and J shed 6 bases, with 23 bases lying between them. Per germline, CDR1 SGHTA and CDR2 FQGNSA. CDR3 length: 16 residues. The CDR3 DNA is TGTGCCAGCAGCAATACCGGGACAACCATCTTTTCCGAGCAGTACTTC. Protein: CASSNTGTTIFSEQYF.

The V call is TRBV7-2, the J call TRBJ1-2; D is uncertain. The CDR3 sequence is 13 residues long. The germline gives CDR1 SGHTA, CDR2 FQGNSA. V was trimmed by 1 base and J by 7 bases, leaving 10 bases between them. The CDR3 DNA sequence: TGTGCCAGCAGCTTAGATGCAGACTTTGGCTACACCTTC. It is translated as CASSLDADFGYTF.

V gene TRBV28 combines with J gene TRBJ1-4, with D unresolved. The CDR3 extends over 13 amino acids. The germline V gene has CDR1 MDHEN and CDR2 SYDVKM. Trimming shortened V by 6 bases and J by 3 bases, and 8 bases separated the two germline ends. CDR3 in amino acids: CASRPVPNEKLFF. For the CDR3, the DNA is TGTGCCAGCAGACCCGTCCCTAATGAAAAACTGTTTTTT. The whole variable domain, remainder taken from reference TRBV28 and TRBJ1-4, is DVKVTQSSRYLVKRTGEKVFLECVQDMDHENMFWYRQDPGLGLRLIYFSYDVKMKEKGDIPEGYSVSREKKERFSLILESASTNQTSMYLCASRPVPNEKLFFGSGTQLSVL.